Listed here are 17 T cell receptor beta chains from one sample, sequenced in a study of blood T cell repertoires in COVID-19. Only in-frame clones appear in the TCRdb table, and some are missing; sequencing was by immunoSEQ multiplex PCR. In the table there are 300,000 or so clones, approximately 83% of which are singletons. The sequenced sample consisted of PBMCs or T cells enriched from blood (not recorded which). Receptors originate from a woman aged 40 to 50 with acute COVID-19.

The chain joins TRBV3-1 (or the pseudogene TRBV3-2) to TRBJ2-7, with D unresolved. The CDR3 runs 13 residues. Deletions cut 1 base from V and 4 bases from J, with 8 bases between. Germline V CDR1 and CDR2: LGHDT, YNNKEL (reference sequence). The chain's CDR3 is CASSQVASYEQYF. The CDR3 DNA reads TGTGCCAGCAGCCAAGTGGCCAGTTACGAGCAGTACTTC.

This chain connects TRBV6-2 or TRBV6-3 to TRBJ1-2, with D unclear. The CDR3 contains 14 residues. Germline-derived CDR1 and CDR2 are MNHEY and SVGEGT. The V and J ends lost 6 bases and 3 bases respectively, with 14 bases between them. The CDR3 sequence is CASSPLADHYGYTF. In nucleotides, the CDR3 is TGTGCCAGCAGCCCCCTGGCGGATCACTATGGCTACACCTTC.

This clone was detected only once. The rearrangement joins TRBV4-2 to TRBJ1-2; TRBD1 aligns across 9 bases. This CDR3 has 15 amino acids. V was pared by 4 bases and J by 5 bases, with 8 bases of the junction left unmatched. Per germline, CDR1 LGHNA and CDR2 YNFKEQ. The CDR3 nucleotides are TGTGCCAGCAGCCCAAGCACAGGGGGCGGGTATGGCTACACCTTC. Residues: CASSPSTGGGYGYTF.

The chain joins TRBV10-3 to TRBJ2-2; perhaps TRBD1 as D (6 bases). The V end lost 6 bases, the J end lost 4 bases, and 18 bases lay between the germline ends. There are 16 residues in the CDR3. Germline V CDR1 and CDR2: ENHRY, SYGVKD. CDR3 sequence: CAIRVGRGDITGELFF. The CDR3, as DNA: TGTGCCATCAGAGTCGGCAGGGGAGACATCACCGGGGAGCTGTTTTTT.

The CDR3 is CASSAKGGEQYF. CDR3 coding DNA: TGTGCCAGCAGCGCGAAGGGGGGGGAGCAGTACTTC. The J gene is TRBJ2-7, the V gene TRBV4-2, with D perhaps TRBD2 (7 bases). Germline CDR1 reads LGHNA; CDR2 reads YNFKEQ. The V end was cut by 5 bases, the J end by 7 bases, with 12 bases between. The CDR3 runs to 12 residues.

The chain joins TRBV5-4 to TRBJ2-7; possible D gene TRBD2, 7 bases. CDR3 length equals 15 residues. The V gene's germline CDR1 is SGHNT and CDR2 YYREEE (reference sequence). V was pared by 4 bases and J by 5 bases, with 19 bases between. The CDR3 bases are TGTGCCAGCAGCCCGTCTGGGGGGGCCCCGGACGAGCAGTACTTC. Translated: CASSPSGGAPDEQYF.

This chain uses TRBV6-5 with TRBJ1-5, with D perhaps TRBD1 (6 bases). The ends were cut back, 0 bases at V and 6 bases at J, with 12 bases in the middle. The CDR3 sequence is 15 residues long. Germline CDR1 is MNHEY and CDR2 is SVGAGI. The CDR3 loop reads CASSYSYRAGQPQHF. The DNA for the CDR3 is TGTGCCAGCAGTTACTCGTACAGGGCCGGTCAGCCCCAGCATTTT.

This clone was picked up many times. The chain employs TRBV3-1 (or the pseudogene TRBV3-2) and TRBJ1-2, with D possibly TRBD1 on 5 matching bases. The germline V and J ends were trimmed by 2 bases and 7 bases, with 5 bases remaining between them. Germline V gene sequence: CDR1 LGHDT, CDR2 YNNKEL (reference sequence). The CDR3 sequence is 11 residues long. This chain's CDR3 is CASSQQGGYTF. The CDR3 DNA reads as TGTGCCAGCAGCCAACAGGGTGGCTACACCTTC.

This sequence joins TRBV5-1 and TRBJ2-3, with 7 bases identical to TRBD2. CDR3 length: 18 residues. CDR1 is SGHRS and CDR2 is YFSETQ in the germline V gene. V was pared by 0 bases and J by 3 bases, with 13 bases of the junction left unmatched. CDR3 coding DNA: TGCGCCAGCAGCTTGGCGGGGGTGGGGGGGGGTGGTACAGATACGCAGTATTTT. Amino acids: CASSLAGVGGGGTDTQYF.

The rearrangement uses TRBV28 and TRBJ1-4, with D possibly matching TRBD1 (5 bases). Trimming left V 1 base short and J 10 bases short, with 19 bases between. There are 16 residues in the CDR3. Germline CDR1 MDHEN, CDR2 SYDVKM. The CDR3 DNA follows: TGTGCCAGCAGTTTATTTCCAGGGTTGGCTGTCGGAAAACTGTTTTTT. Translating gives CASSLFPGLAVGKLFF.

This clone was found once. The V and J genes are TRBV6-5 and TRBJ1-6, with a tentative D call TRBD1 (6 bases). With 2 bases removed from V and 5 bases from J, the gap between germline ends came to 7 bases. The germline gives CDR1 MNHEY, CDR2 SVGAGI. This CDR3 is built from 14 residues. The CDR3 DNA reads as TGTGCCAGCAGTTACGGGGGCAATAATTCACCCCTCCACTTT. Protein: CASSYGGNNSPLHF.

This clone was observed a handful of times. The J gene is TRBJ1-1, the V gene TRBV5-8; D ambiguous. The CDR3 covers 13 residues. Germline values: CDR1 SGHTS, CDR2 YDEGEE. Trimming cost V 0 bases and J 7 bases, with 10 bases left between them. The CDR3 coding sequence is TGTGCCAGCAGCTTGGGAGGAGAGAATGAAGCTTTCTTT. Protein: CASSLGGENEAFF. Based on the CDR3 plus reference TRBV5-8 and TRBJ1-1, the full variable domain is EAGVTQSPTHLIKTRGQQATLRCSPISGHTSVYWYQQALGLGLQFLLWYDEGEERNRGNFPPRFSGRQFPNYSSELNVNALELEDSALYLCASSLGGENEAFFGQGTRLTVV.

The rearrangement joins TRBV6-6 to TRBJ2-7; TRBD1 aligns across 9 bases. V lost 0 bases to trimming and J lost 3 bases; unmatched junction nucleotides: 3. The CDR3 spans 15 residues. The germline CDR1 and CDR2 sequences are MNHNY and SVGAGI (reference sequence). The CDR3: CASSYSGQGIYEQYF. For the CDR3, the DNA is TGTGCCAGCAGTTACTCCGGACAGGGGATCTACGAGCAGTACTTC.

The chain uses TRBV5-1 and TRBJ2-3; no clear D. This CDR3 comprises 16 residues. Between the trimmed V and J ends, which lost 4 bases and 0 bases, there was a span of 15 bases. Germline V lookup: CDR1 SGHRS, CDR2 YFSETQ. Written as DNA, the CDR3 is TGCGCCAGCAGCCCGGTCGTCTCCTATAGCACAGATACGCAGTATTTT. It specifies CASSPVVSYSTDTQYF.

The V gene is TRBV20-1, the J gene TRBJ2-5, with unresolved D. The length of the CDR3 is 16 residues. Germline V gene sequence: CDR1 DFQATT, CDR2 SNEGSKA (reference sequence). Trimming left V 3 bases short and J 0 bases short, with 17 bases between. CDR3 protein: CSASVRLSRYQETQYF. The CDR3 DNA reads as TGCAGTGCTAGTGTCCGCCTAAGCCGGTACCAAGAGACCCAGTACTTC.

The chain combines TRBV24-1 with TRBJ2-1; 10 bases fit TRBD2. V was clipped by 4 bases and J by 2 bases; unmatched bases: 4. CDR3 length equals 16 residues. Germline loops: CDR1 KGHDR, CDR2 SFDVKD. Here the CDR3 reads CATSDRSGGAYNEQFF. In nucleotides, the CDR3 is TGTGCCACCAGTGACCGCAGCGGGGGGGCCTACAATGAGCAGTTCTTC.

The chain has TRBV10-3 and TRBJ1-2, with 10 bases fitting TRBD1. The CDR3 totals 20 residues. Germline CDR1 reads ENHRY; CDR2 reads SYGVKD. Losses at the gene ends were 0 bases for V and 0 bases for J; bases not matched to a gene: 13. Here the CDR3 DNA reads TGTGCCATCAGTGAGTCCTGGACCGGGACAGGGGTATCTTCTAACTATGGCTACACCTTC. Translated: CAISESWTGTGVSSNYGYTF.